What follows are 16 T cell receptor beta chains derived from one specimen sequenced in a study of T cell repertoires in cytomegalovirus infection. Each CDR3 protein is one row after TCRdb ran MiXCR on the reads. This sample yields some 220,000 distinct CDR3 sequences, of which 6.5% are seen a single time; under 7.5% belongs to the top ten. The sample was PBMCs. All receptors derive from a human donor in good health (CMV status not recorded). Some clones in this sample may be carry-over from other donors' samples.

This clonotype has a count of ten or more. The chain links TRBV7-9 to TRBJ1-1, with a possible D match to TRBD1 (5 bases). Germline values: CDR1 SEHNR, CDR2 FQNEAQ (reference sequence). The V gene lost 2 bases and the J gene lost 6 bases, with 10 bases spanning the gap. CDR3 size: 13 residues. The CDR3 loop reads CASSLSGFAEAFF. DNA of the CDR3: TGTGCCAGCAGCTTATCAGGGTTCGCTGAAGCTTTCTTT. The whole variable domain, remainder taken from reference TRBV7-9 and TRBJ1-1, is DTGVSQNPRHKITKRGQNVTFRCDPISEHNRLYWYRQTLGQGPEFLTYFQNEAQLEKSRLLSDRFSAERPKGSFSTLEIQRTEQGDSAMYLCASSLSGFAEAFFGQGTRLTVV.

This clonotype was seen many times. V is TRBV10-3 and J is TRBJ1-2; possibly TRBD1 for D (6 bases). The CDR3 spans 13 residues. Looked up from germline, CDR1 is ENHRY and CDR2 is SYGVKD. Trimming took 7 bases from V and 6 from J, leaving 15 bases between them. The CDR3 reads CAIKGGGIHGYTF. Here the CDR3 DNA reads TGTGCCATCAAGGGGGGGGGGATCCATGGCTACACCTTC.

This clonotype occurred many times. The V gene is TRBV29-1, the J gene TRBJ2-7; D is undetermined. V was shortened by 4 bases and J by 1 base, with 11 bases between the two germline ends. The CDR3 covers 13 residues. Germline loops: CDR1 SQVTM, CDR2 ANQGSEA. The CDR3 nucleotides are TGCAGCGTTGGTTATGGCGGATCCTACGAGCAGTACTTC. It specifies CSVGYGGSYEQYF.

CDR3 sequence (DNA): TGCGCCAGCAGCCAAGCGATGACAGGGCATTGGACTGAAGCTTTCTTT. It specifies CASSQAMTGHWTEAFF. The chain has TRBV4-1 and TRBJ1-1; 7 bases fit TRBD1. The ends lost 1 base at V and 5 bases at J; junction bases unmatched: 10. This CDR3 region has 16 residues. The V gene's germline CDR1 is MGHRA and CDR2 YSYEKL.

The J gene is TRBJ2-1, the V gene TRBV5-6, with 7 bases matching TRBD2. CDR1 SGHDT and CDR2 YYEEEE come from the germline V gene. V shed 2 bases and J 4 bases; nucleotides not matched to a gene: 3. This CDR3 is 14 amino acids long. The CDR3 here is CASSFVGGYNEQFF. The CDR3 DNA reads TGTGCCAGCAGCTTTGTGGGAGGGTACAATGAGCAGTTCTTC. The full variable domain, with the rest looked up from reference TRBV5-6 and TRBJ2-1, is DAGVTQSPTHLIKTRGQQVTLRCSPKSGHDTVSWYQQALGQGPQFIFQYYEEEERQRGNFPDRFSGHQFPNYSSELNVNALLLGDSALYLCASSFVGGYNEQFFGPGTRLTVL.

This clonotype was observed at least ten times. V usage is TRBV5-1 and J usage is TRBJ2-2, with D maybe TRBD1 (5 bases). Germline CDR1 SGHRS, CDR2 YFSETQ. The length of the CDR3 is 15 residues. V was clipped by 1 base and J by 5 bases, with 12 bases between them. The CDR3 reads CASSLWQGMTGELFF. The CDR3 DNA sequence: TGCGCCAGCAGCTTGTGGCAGGGTATGACCGGGGAGCTGTTTTTT.

This clonotype was counted at least ten times. The gene calls are TRBV11-3 and TRBJ2-3, with D tentatively TRBD1 or TRBD2 (7 bases each). This CDR3 region has 15 residues. CDR1 is SGHNT and CDR2 is YENEEA in the germline V gene. The V and J ends lost 5 bases and 1 base respectively, with 13 bases between them. Here the CDR3 DNA reads TGTGCCAGCAGCCCAGGGGGAGGGGGCACAGATACGCAGTATTTT. Its translation is CASSPGGGGTDTQYF.

There are many counts of this clonotype. This chain connects TRBV7-9 to TRBJ1-2; TRBD1 aligns across 7 bases. Germline CDR1 reads SEHNR; CDR2 reads FQNEAQ (reference sequence). The CDR3 length is 13 residues. V gave up 3 bases and J gave up 6 bases; unmatched junction bases: 4. The CDR3 spells CASSFQGGHGYTF. CDR3 nucleotide sequence: TGTGCCAGCAGCTTCCAGGGGGGACATGGCTACACCTTC.

Ten or more counts support this clonotype. The chain couples TRBV19 to TRBJ2-3, with no clear D. Trimming took 5 bases from V and 2 from J, leaving 11 bases between them. Looked up from germline, CDR1 is LNHDA and CDR2 is SQIVND (reference sequence). This CDR3 has 14 amino acids. The CDR3 is CASSPGPSTDTQYF. DNA of the CDR3: TGTGCCAGTAGTCCAGGACCTTCCACAGATACGCAGTATTTT.

This clonotype was recorded at least ten times. This chain uses TRBV6-1 with TRBJ2-1; no clear D. With 5 bases removed from V and 8 bases from J, the gap between germline ends came to 16 bases. The CDR3 runs to 14 residues. Germline V gene lookup returns CDR1 MNHNS and CDR2 SASEGT. In DNA form, the CDR3 reads TGTGCCAGCAGTACCCTCCAAAGGGAAGATGAGCAGTTCTTC. Encoded protein: CASSTLQREDEQFF.

This clonotype was seen ten or more times. The chain couples TRBV20-1 to TRBJ2-3, with D possibly matching TRBD2 (5 bases). Germline V gene data show CDR1 as DFQATT and CDR2 as SNEGSKA (reference sequence). Trimming shortened V by 7 bases and J by 0 bases, and 11 bases separated the two germline ends. The CDR3 has 13 residues. In DNA form, the CDR3 reads TGCAGTGGGGAGCCAGAAAGCACAGATACGCAGTATTTT. Its protein product is CSGEPESTDTQYF.

This clonotype was counted ten times or more. The chain couples TRBV30 to TRBJ2-3; D gene unclear. The germline CDR1 and CDR2 sequences are GTSNPN and SVGIG (reference sequence). The CDR3 length is 13 residues. Between the trimmed V and J ends, which lost 5 bases and 1 base, there was a span of 10 bases. The CDR3 protein is CAWDSDGTDTQYF. The DNA for the CDR3 is TGTGCCTGGGACTCGGACGGCACAGATACGCAGTATTTT.

This clonotype was seen repeatedly, ten times or more. This rearrangement joins TRBV12-3 or TRBV12-4 to TRBJ2-7; 7 nucleotides agree with TRBD2. V shed 5 bases and J 2 bases; nucleotides not matched to a gene: 6. The CDR3 runs to 14 residues. The CDR3 reads CASSDTGTTYEQYF. Here the CDR3 DNA reads TGTGCCAGCAGTGACACCGGGACTACCTACGAGCAGTACTTC.

This clonotype was observed at least ten times. The CDR3 protein is CASRGESEQYF. CDR3 bases: TGCGCCAGCAGGGGGGAGAGCGAGCAGTACTTC. The chain is built from TRBV5-1 and TRBJ2-7; possibly TRBD1 or TRBD2 for D (5 bases each). Per the germline V gene, CDR1 is SGHRS and CDR2 is YFSETQ. The CDR3 length is 11 residues. Trimming shortened V by 5 bases and J by 6 bases, and 9 bases separated the two germline ends.

This clonotype was found many times. J is TRBJ2-7 and V is TRBV28; D is perhaps TRBD2 (6 bases). The germline gives CDR1 MDHEN, CDR2 SYDVKM. CDR3 length: 14 amino acids. V was pared by 6 bases and J by 3 bases, with 15 bases between. The CDR3 is CASRSVPGVYEQYF. As DNA, the CDR3 is TGTGCCAGCAGGTCCGTACCGGGAGTCTACGAGCAGTACTTC.

This clonotype has at least ten counts. The rearrangement links TRBV10-3 to TRBJ1-1, with D unresolved. Germline values: CDR1 ENHRY, CDR2 SYGVKD. The CDR3 has 12 residues. The V end was cut by 4 bases, the J end by 3 bases, with 6 bases between. The CDR3, as DNA: TGTGCCATCAGTGGTTTAGACACTGAAGCTTTCTTT. This translates into CAISGLDTEAFF.